These 8 T cell receptor beta chains originate from one sample sequenced in a study of CXCR3-negative and CXCR3-positive naive CD8 T cells. Carrying UMI labels, the TRB cDNA libraries were prepared through 5' RACE. From its re-call of the 5' RACE reads, TCRdb lists each CDR3 protein once, without DNA. The table for this sample gives thousands of distinct CDR3 sequences. Sequences were obtained from naive CXCR3- CD8+ T cells from blood. Specified subset: CD45RO-CCR7+CD27+CD95- naive CD8+ T cells lacking CXCR3 (TNR3-). These receptors all stem from a human donor in good health. Some clones in this sample may be carry-over from other donors' samples.

By frequency, this clonotype is medium-sized. This chain connects TRBV7-9 to TRBJ2-1; TCRdb gives TRBD2 as the D gene, but with no DNA this cannot be confirmed. Germline CDR1 reads SEHNR; CDR2 reads FQNEAQ (reference sequence). The CDR3 runs 15 residues. CDR3: CASSQVGTVYNEQFF.

The chain joins TRBV6-2 or TRBV6-3 to TRBJ2-1; TCRdb proposes TRBD2, but this gene call is untestable without DNA. CDR1 and CDR2 (germline): MNHEY, SVGEGT. CDR3 length equals 17 residues. CDR3 in amino acids: CASSLTPSGNRYNEQFF.

The chain has TRBV28 and TRBJ2-1; with no DNA, the TCRdb D assignment of TRBD1 cannot be verified. Per germline, CDR1 MDHEN and CDR2 SYDVKM. The CDR3 runs to 12 residues. The CDR3: CASKHRDRVLAF.

This clonotype counts as medium-sized by frequency. The chain has TRBV18 and TRBJ2-7; the TRBD1 assignment by TCRdb is unverifiable without DNA. This CDR3 has 13 amino acids. Looked up from germline, CDR1 is KGHSH and CDR2 is LQKENI. The CDR3 is CASSPKDSYEQYF.

This clonotype is classed as medium-sized by frequency. This chain uses TRBV4-3 with TRBJ1-1; with no DNA, the TCRdb D assignment of TRBD1 cannot be verified. Germline CDR1 LGHNA, CDR2 YSLEER. This CDR3 has 17 residues. This chain's CDR3 is CASSQDGNVPLNTEAFF.

By frequency, this clonotype registers medium-sized (0.01 to 0.1%). This chain links TRBV25-1 with TRBJ1-2; TCRdb lists TRBD1, though no DNA is available to test this call. CDR3 length: 17 amino acids. CDR1 MGHDK and CDR2 SYGVNS come from the germline V gene. CDR3 protein: CASSEFAGQVLGYGYTF.

This clonotype is called medium-sized based on its frequency. Here the CDR3 reads CASSLEHPATYEQYF. V usage is TRBV7-9 and J usage is TRBJ2-7. Germline V gene sequence: CDR1 SEHNR, CDR2 FQNEAQ (reference sequence). CDR3 length: 15 residues. Combining the CDR3 with reference TRBV7-9 and TRBJ2-7 gives the whole variable domain DTGVSQNPRHKITKRGQNVTFRCDPISEHNRLYWYRQTLGQGPEFLTYFQNEAQLEKSRLLSDRFSAERPKGSFSTLEIQRTEQGDSAMYLCASSLEHPATYEQYFGPGTRLTVT.

The gene calls are TRBV4-1 and TRBJ2-1; TCRdb gives TRBD2 as the D gene, but with no DNA this cannot be confirmed. The CDR3 consists of 16 residues. Germline V gene lookup returns CDR1 MGHRA and CDR2 YSYEKL. This CDR3 is CASSQEPAASYNEQFF.